The rows below give T cell receptor beta chains drawn from one sample of a study of identical twins. TCRdb itself ran the 5' RACE reads through MiXCR, one entry per CDR3 protein. Among 500,000 to 550,000 distinct CDR3 sequences listed, less than 25% were seen once. The same sample was also used in a study of T cells expressing NK-cell markers.

The sequencing input was CD4+ T cells sorted from blood. These TCRs come from a woman under 30 in good health. The CDR3 runs from the conserved cysteine through the conserved F or W.

V gene	J gene	CDR3 protein
TRBV27	TRBJ2-3	CASSPYLILAELDTQYF
TRBV12-3/TRBV12-4	TRBJ1-5	CASSGIRGNQPQHF
TRBV6-6	TRBJ1-1	CASSTQGGIEAFF
TRBV20-1	TRBJ1-2	CSAIMQHPLGYTF
TRBV7-2	TRBJ2-3	CASSFRGTDTQYF
TRBV12-3/TRBV12-4	TRBJ2-3	CASSTLDRAPRSGTQYF
TRBV2	TRBJ1-1	CASSYSQAEAFF
TRBV7-9	TRBJ2-5	CASRLGTGEGETQYF
TRBV27	TRBJ2-5	CASSLRGWDSEKETQYF
TRBV20-1	TRBJ2-5	CSARGPGGETQYF
TRBV9	TRBJ2-5	CASSVASGETQYF
TRBV20-1	TRBJ1-2	CSATSDSYYGYTF
TRBV3-1	TRBJ2-1	CASSQRGQGVRHEQFF
TRBV12-3/TRBV12-4	TRBJ1-1	CASSFGRGNTEAFF
TRBV7-9	TRBJ1-1	CASSVEGQSSFF
TRBV7-6	TRBJ2-3	CASQGFTDTQYF
TRBV12-3/TRBV12-4	TRBJ1-1	CASGFTTGNTEAFF
TRBV7-2	TRBJ2-7	CASSLAGGTNYEQYF
TRBV20-1	TRBJ2-5	CSARDARAETQYF
TRBV29-1	TRBJ1-2	CSAYEGVGGYTF
TRBV20-1	TRBJ2-1	CSALAGGPVNEQFF
TRBV4-2	TRBJ1-5	CASSQEGGHSNQPQHF
TRBV6-2/TRBV6-3	TRBJ2-1	CASSYGYAGQEQFF
TRBV18	TRBJ1-1	CASSPGWPGQKRNTEAFF
TRBV12-3/TRBV12-4	TRBJ2-1	CASRGVAEQFF
TRBV11-2	TRBJ2-7	CASSLRQGSTYEQYF
TRBV20-1	TRBJ2-5	CSAESGSGETQYF
TRBV5-1	TRBJ1-1	CASSLRSGESEAFF
TRBV12-3/TRBV12-4	TRBJ2-1	CASSLGTFDNEQFF
TRBV9	TRBJ1-2	CASSVIAGTYGYTF
TRBV5-1	TRBJ2-5	CASSFGPGRETQYF
TRBV20-1	TRBJ1-5	CSARRQENQPQHF
TRBV12-3/TRBV12-4	TRBJ1-1	CASSFMTGAFF
TRBV5-1	TRBJ2-5	CASSWYAGETQYF
TRBV6-1	TRBJ1-4	CASRGSSWNEKLFF
TRBV6-1	TRBJ2-5	CASTGTARETQYF
TRBV15	TRBJ2-7	CATSASRSGYEQYF
TRBV20-1	TRBJ1-1	CSARLGTNTEAFF
TRBV10-3	TRBJ1-4	CASRKSTNEKLFF
TRBV27	TRBJ2-1	CASSLTGGLGEQFF
TRBV20-1	TRBJ2-3	CSARDRAGGPTDTQYF
TRBV7-2	TRBJ2-1	CASTPANEQFF
TRBV11-1	TRBJ2-1	CASSLARSSQRMDNEQFF
TRBV15	TRBJ2-7	CATSIDQGPYEQYF
TRBV20-1	TRBJ2-7	CSARPGREYEQYF
TRBV15	TRBJ2-5	CATSGLAGRETQYF
TRBV20-1	TRBJ1-1	CSAFSLQGDTEAFF
TRBV29-1	TRBJ2-2	CSARLAMGELFF
TRBV6-1	TRBJ2-5	CASRRGRLAGQETQYF
TRBV12-3/TRBV12-4	TRBJ2-7	CASNLGTGSHEQYF
TRBV3-1	TRBJ2-2	CASSRRWSGGSNTGELFF
TRBV5-1	TRBJ2-1	CASGTSGVYNEQFF
TRBV7-6	TRBJ2-3	CASSLALAGVDTQYF
TRBV5-1	TRBJ1-6	CASSLKVAVRYNSPLHF
TRBV7-9	TRBJ2-1	CASREFQQPRGQQFF
TRBV20-1	TRBJ2-2	CSAAPTSGNTGELFF
TRBV5-1	TRBJ1-1	CASSSGQANTEAFF